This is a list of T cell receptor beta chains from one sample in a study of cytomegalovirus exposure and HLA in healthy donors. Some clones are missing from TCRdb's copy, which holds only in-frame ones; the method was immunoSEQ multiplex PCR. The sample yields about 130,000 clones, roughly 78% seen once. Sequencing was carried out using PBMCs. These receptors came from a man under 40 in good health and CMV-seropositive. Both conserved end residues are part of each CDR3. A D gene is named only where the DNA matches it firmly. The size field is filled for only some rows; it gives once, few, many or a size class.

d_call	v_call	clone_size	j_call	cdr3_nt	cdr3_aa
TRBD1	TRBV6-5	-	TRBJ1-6	TGTGCCAGCAGTTACTCTAGGACAGGGGTTAATTCACCCCTCCACTTT	CASSYSRTGVNSPLHF
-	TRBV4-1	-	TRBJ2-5	TGCGCCAGCAGCCAAGATACCCGGGGGAGGCAAGAGACCCAGTACTTC	CASSQDTRGRQETQYF
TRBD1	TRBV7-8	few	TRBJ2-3	TGTGCCAGCAGCTTAGGAGTGGGTACGGGACAGGGAATAGATACGCAGTATTTT	CASSLGVGTGQGIDTQYF
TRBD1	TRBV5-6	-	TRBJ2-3	TGTGCCAGCAGCTTGGTTGGGGACAGGGTGTCAGATACGCAGTATTTT	CASSLVGDRVSDTQYF
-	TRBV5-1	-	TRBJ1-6	TGCGCCAGCACCGAGGGGAGGGGTGATTCACCCCTCCACTTT	CASTEGRGDSPLHF
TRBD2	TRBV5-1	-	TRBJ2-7	TGCGCCAGCAGCGGAGGCGGACTAGTGTCGTACGAGCAGTACTTC	CASSGGGLVSYEQYF
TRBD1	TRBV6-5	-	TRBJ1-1	TGTGCCAGCAGGGAACAGGGGGCGCAGGCTTTCTTT	CASREQGAQAFF
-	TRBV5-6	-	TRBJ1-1	TGTGCCAGCAGCTTGGACAGGTACAACACTGAAGCTTTCTTT	CASSLDRYNTEAFF
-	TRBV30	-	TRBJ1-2	TGTGCCTGGAGTTCTCACTATGGCTACACCTTC	CAWSSHYGYTF
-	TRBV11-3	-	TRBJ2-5	TGTGCCAGCAGCCCAGGGGCGAGTCATGAGACCCAGTACTTC	CASSPGASHETQYF
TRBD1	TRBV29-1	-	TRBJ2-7	TGCAGCGCCGGACAGGGGTTGAGCTCCTACGAGCAGTACTTC	CSAGQGLSSYEQYF
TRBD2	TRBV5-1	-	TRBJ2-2	TGCGCCAGCAGCTCCTCGGGGGGGCACACCGGGGAGCTGTTTTTT	CASSSSGGHTGELFF
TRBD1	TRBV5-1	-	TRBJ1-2	TGCGCCAGCAGCAATCCCGGGACAGGGACTAACTATGGCTACACCTTC	CASSNPGTGTNYGYTF
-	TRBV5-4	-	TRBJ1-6	TGTGCCAGCAGTCTCCAGGGAGGTAATTCACCCCTCCACTTT	CASSLQGGNSPLHF
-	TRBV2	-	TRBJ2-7	TGTGCCAGCAGTGAAGAGAGCAACTTCTACGAGCAGTACTTC	CASSEESNFYEQYF
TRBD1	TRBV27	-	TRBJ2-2	TGTGCCAGCAGATCGGGACAGTTGACCGGGGAGCTGTTTTTT	CASRSGQLTGELFF
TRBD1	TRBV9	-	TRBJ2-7	TGTGCCAGCAGCGTATATGCCGACAGGGTACATAGCGAGCAGTACTTC	CASSVYADRVHSEQYF
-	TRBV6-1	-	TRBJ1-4	TGTGCCAGCACCCTCGCAGCAACTAATGAAAAACTGTTTTTT	CASTLAATNEKLFF
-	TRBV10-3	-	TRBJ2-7	TGTGCCATCAGGGGCAAAGGACCGGGGGACGGGTCCTACGAGCAGTACTTC	CAIRGKGPGDGSYEQYF
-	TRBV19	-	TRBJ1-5	TGTGCCAGTAGTAACGCGGCCCGGACAGAGAATCAGCCCCAGCATTTT	CASSNAARTENQPQHF
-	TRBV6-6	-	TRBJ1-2	TGTGCCAGCAGTTACTCGAACAGGGTCTATGGCTACACCTTC	CASSYSNRVYGYTF
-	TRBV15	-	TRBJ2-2	TGTGCCACCTCGGGGGGCCAGAGAGGAACCGGGGAGCTGTTTTTT	CATSGGQRGTGELFF
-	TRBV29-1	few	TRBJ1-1	TGCAGCGTAAAACAGGCCTCAGGGATGAACACTGAAGCTTTCTTT	CSVKQASGMNTEAFF
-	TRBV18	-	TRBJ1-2	TGTGCCAGCTCACCAGGACTGAGGACCCGGGAGGATGGCTACACCTTC	CASSPGLRTREDGYTF
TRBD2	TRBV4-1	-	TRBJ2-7	TGCGCCAGCGCTGAGACCCTAGCGGGGGGGCCACCGATTGGCGAGCAGTACTTC	CASAETLAGGPPIGEQYF
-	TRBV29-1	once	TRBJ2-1	TGCAGCGTTGAGGATCAGGCCTACAATGAGCAGTTCTTC	CSVEDQAYNEQFF
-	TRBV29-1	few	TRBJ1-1	TGCAGCGTTAGGGAGGGGGCTGAAGCTTTCTTT	CSVREGAEAFF
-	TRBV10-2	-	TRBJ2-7	TGCGCCAGCACGGGAGGGCAGGGGGGCTACGAGCAGTACTTC	CASTGGQGGYEQYF
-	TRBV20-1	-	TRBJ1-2	TGCAGCCCGCGGGGGAATGGCTACACCTTC	CSPRGNGYTF
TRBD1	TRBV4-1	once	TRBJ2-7	TGCGCCAGCAGCCACTTAGACAGGGACGACTACGAGCAGTACTTC	CASSHLDRDDYEQYF
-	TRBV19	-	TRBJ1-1	TGTGCCAGTAGTAATGGCCCCGGACAGAACACTGAAGCTTTCTTT	CASSNGPGQNTEAFF
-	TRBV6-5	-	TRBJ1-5	TGTGCCAGCAGTTTTGGGGCTGGCAATCAGCCCCAGCATTTT	CASSFGAGNQPQHF